This passage covers 2 T cell receptor beta chains from one sample sequenced in a study of identical twins. TCRdb passed the 5' RACE reads through MiXCR, listing each CDR3 protein once. The sample yields about 890,000 distinct CDR3 sequences, 9% to 15% seen once. These same data were also listed under a study on yellow fever vaccine responses in identical twins.

Sequences were obtained from PBMCs. These receptors all stem from a woman aged 18-29 years in good health.

The gene calls are TRBV7-9 and TRBJ2-5, with TRBD1 matching 12 bases. V dropped 1 base and J dropped 3; count of bases not matched to a gene: 6. Germline assignment: CDR1 SEHNR and CDR2 FQNEAQ (reference sequence). There are 17 residues in the CDR3. CDR3 in amino acids: CASSLGGQGALEETQYF. The CDR3, as DNA: TGTGCCAGCAGCTTAGGGGGACAGGGGGCGTTAGAAGAGACCCAGTACTTC.

This chain connects TRBV24-1 to TRBJ2-2; 8 positions match TRBD2. Germline values: CDR1 KGHDR, CDR2 SFDVKD. V was clipped by 7 bases and J by 5 bases; unmatched bases: 8. The CDR3 totals 15 residues. CDR3 protein: CATRGSGSRTGELFF. The DNA for the CDR3 is TGTGCCACCAGGGGGAGCGGGAGTAGGACCGGGGAGCTGTTTTTT.